The 32 T cell receptor beta chains given below trace back to one sample, sequenced in a study of blood T cell repertoires in COVID-19. Sequenced by immunoSEQ multiplex PCR; TCRdb stores in-frame clones only, minus some. The table has around 60,000 clones, around 81% seen once. Source material: peripheral blood. The source is a man in his fifties or sixties with acute or convalescent COVID-19.

The chain uses TRBV11-3 and TRBJ2-7; 10 bases fit TRBD2. The CDR3 runs 14 residues. The germline CDR1 and CDR2 sequences are SGHNT and YENEEA. Unmatched junction bases numbered 8, after V lost 5 bases and J lost 7 bases. The CDR3 bases are TGTGCCAGCAGCGCCGTAGCGGGGGGCGGTGAGCAGTACTTC. Translation gives CASSAVAGGGEQYF.

The chain combines TRBV19 with TRBJ1-5, with 11 bases fitting TRBD1. V dropped 6 bases and J dropped 4; count of bases not matched to a gene: 5. Germline V gene sequence: CDR1 LNHDA, CDR2 SQIVND (reference sequence). This CDR3 is built from 15 residues. The CDR3 loop is CASRRDRGENQPQHF. Written as DNA, the CDR3 is TGTGCCAGTAGAAGGGACAGGGGGGAAAATCAGCCCCAGCATTTT.

This clone showed up just a few times. V and J are TRBV11-2 and TRBJ1-1; 7 bases line up with TRBD1. V gave up 3 bases and J gave up 5 bases; unmatched junction bases: 9. The CDR3 has 15 amino acids. The germline CDR1 and CDR2 sequences are SGHAT and FQNNGV. The chain's CDR3 is CASSFTGVRSTEAFF. Here the CDR3 DNA reads TGTGCCAGCAGCTTCACAGGGGTCAGAAGTACTGAAGCTTTCTTT.

This clone was observed a handful of times. J is TRBJ2-7 and V is TRBV6-5, with 7 bases lining up with TRBD1. The germline V gene encodes CDR1 MNHEY and CDR2 SVGAGI. CDR3 length equals 15 residues. The ends lost 2 bases at V and 2 bases at J; junction bases unmatched: 6. Here the CDR3 DNA reads TGTGCCAGCAGTTACGCCAACAGGGGAGCCTACGAGCAGTACTTC. Amino acid sequence: CASSYANRGAYEQYF.

The rearrangement links TRBV11-3 to TRBJ2-1; tentatively, D is TRBD2 (6 bases). Germline V gives CDR1 SGHNT, CDR2 YENEEA. The CDR3 loop spans 15 amino acids. V was trimmed by 4 bases and J by 5 bases, leaving 15 bases between them. The DNA of the CDR3 is TGTGCCAGCAGCTCCGGAAGGCTAGCGAACAATGAGCAGTTCTTC. Residues: CASSSGRLANNEQFF.

The chain is built from TRBV19 and TRBJ2-1; D may be TRBD2 (6 bases). The germline V and J ends were trimmed by 3 bases and 5 bases, with 14 bases remaining between them. Germline V gene data show CDR1 as LNHDA and CDR2 as SQIVND (reference sequence). The CDR3 has 15 residues. CDR3 loop: CASSIGGSPNNEQFF. For the CDR3, the DNA is TGTGCCAGTAGTATCGGAGGGAGTCCAAACAATGAGCAGTTCTTC.

The V call is TRBV6-5, the J call TRBJ1-5; 9 bases are a match to TRBD1. J gave up 4 bases and V 2 bases, and 6 bases lay outside the gene matches. This CDR3 is built from 16 residues. Germline CDR1 reads MNHEY; CDR2 reads SVGAGI. CDR3 sequence reads: CASSYLGQGENQPQHF. For the CDR3, the DNA is TGTGCCAGCAGTTACCTGGGACAGGGAGAAAATCAGCCCCAGCATTTT.

V gene TRBV18 combines with J gene TRBJ2-3; TRBD2 matches 11 bases. Looked up from germline, CDR1 is KGHSH and CDR2 is LQKENI. The CDR3 is 19 amino acids. V was pared by 4 bases and J by 2 bases, with 14 bases of the junction left unmatched. CDR3: CASSLKKTGTSGHTDTQYF. Written as DNA, the CDR3 is TGTGCCAGCTCACTTAAAAAAACCGGGACTAGCGGACACACAGATACGCAGTATTTT. Complete variable domain (other parts from reference TRBV18 and TRBJ2-3): NAGVMQNPRHLVRRRGQEARLRCSPMKGHSHVYWYRQLPEEGLKFMVYLQKENIIDESGMPKERFSAEFPKEGPSILRIQQVVRGDSAAYFCASSLKKTGTSGHTDTQYFGPGTRLTVL.

V and J are TRBV2 and TRBJ2-1, with 7 bases fitting TRBD1. Looked up from germline, CDR1 is SNHLY and CDR2 is FYNNEI. The CDR3 loop spans 11 amino acids. V was pared by 8 bases and J by 16 bases, with 11 bases of the junction left unmatched. The CDR3: CASFQGDSKFF. The CDR3 nucleotides are TGTGCCAGCTTCCAGGGGGACAGTAAATTCTTC.

The sample holds a few counts of this clone. This same CDR3 is encoded by further DNA sequences in the sample. J is TRBJ1-2 and V is TRBV5-1; maybe TRBD1 (6 bases). The V end lost 0 bases, the J end lost 2 bases, and 8 bases lay between the germline ends. The CDR3 has 14 amino acids. Germline-derived CDR1 and CDR2 are SGHRS and YFSETQ. CDR3 in DNA: TGCGCCAGCAGCTTGGAGCAGGGGAACTATGGCTACACCTTC. It is translated as CASSLEQGNYGYTF. Full variable domain (missing parts from reference TRBV5-1 and TRBJ1-2): KAGVTQTPRYLIKTRGQQVTLSCSPISGHRSVSWYQQTPGQGLQFLFEYFSETQRNKGNFPGRFSGRQFSNSRSEMNVSTLELGDSALYLCASSLEQGNYGYTFGSGTRLTVV.

This clone was counted a single time. This chain uses TRBV5-4 with TRBJ1-3; 11 bases align to TRBD1. Germline-derived CDR1 and CDR2 are SGHNT and YYREEE (reference sequence). The CDR3 covers 16 residues. V shed 2 bases, J shed 2 bases, and the junction held 3 bases outside the gene matches. CDR3 bases: TGTGCCAGCAGCTTCCGGGACAGGGGGACTGGAAACACCATATATTTT. This gives the protein CASSFRDRGTGNTIYF.

The V and J genes are TRBV19 and TRBJ1-6, with no clear D. CDR3 size: 13 residues. Germline V gene sequence: CDR1 LNHDA, CDR2 SQIVND (reference sequence). Trimming took 7 bases from V and 9 from J, leaving 13 bases between them. The CDR3 DNA reads TGTGCCAGTACTCCAAGAGGGAGTTCACCCCTCCACTTT. It yields the protein CASTPRGSSPLHF.

Comments on this clone: At one end the junction does not follow the germline gene, possibly because of a read error. The chain links TRBV29-1 to TRBJ2-7, with a tentative D call TRBD2 (6 bases). Germline V gene data show CDR1 as SQVTM and CDR2 as ANQGSEA. The CDR3 consists of 10 residues. The CDR3: CSVEAGEQYF. For the CDR3, the DNA is TGCAGCGTCGAAGCGGGTGAGCAGTACTTC.

The rearrangement joins TRBV5-6 to TRBJ2-3, with a weak D call TRBD1 (5 bases). From germline, CDR1 is SGHDT and CDR2 YYEEEE. Trimming took 1 base from V and 0 from J, leaving 18 bases between them. This CDR3 contains 18 residues. As DNA, the CDR3 is TGTGCCAGCAGCTTGTTTCTTTTCGCGGCAGGGAGCACAGATACGCAGTATTTT. Residues: CASSLFLFAAGSTDTQYF.

This clone was detected only a few times. V usage is TRBV5-5 and J usage is TRBJ1-5; D may be TRBD1 (6 bases). The CDR3 has 15 amino acids. Germline-derived CDR1 and CDR2 are SGHKS and YYEKEE (reference sequence). V lost 0 bases, J lost 4 bases, and 11 bases lay in between. The CDR3 sequence is CASSLGDTLNQPQHF. The DNA of the CDR3 is TGTGCCAGCAGCTTGGGGGACACCCTTAATCAGCCCCAGCATTTT.

The chain is built from TRBV27 and TRBJ1-4; TRBD1 is a possible D gene (5 bases). V lost 2 bases and J 8 bases, leaving 9 bases between the germline ends. There are 13 residues in the CDR3. Looked up from germline, CDR1 is MNHEY and CDR2 is SMNVEV (reference sequence). The CDR3: CASSLAGSEKLFF. In DNA form, the CDR3 reads TGTGCCAGCAGTTTAGCAGGGTCGGAAAAACTGTTTTTT.

The chain carries TRBV24-1 and TRBJ2-3; TRBD2 aligns across 7 bases. This CDR3 is 15 amino acids long. Germline V gene lookup returns CDR1 KGHDR and CDR2 SFDVKD. Unmatched junction bases numbered 4, after V lost 4 bases and J lost 1 base. The DNA for the CDR3 is TGTGCCACCAGTGAACGACGGGGGGGCACAGATACGCAGTATTTT. It translates to CATSERRGGTDTQYF.

The gene calls are TRBV19 and TRBJ2-3; 7 nucleotides agree with TRBD2. Germline-derived CDR1 and CDR2 are LNHDA and SQIVND (reference sequence). V trimming: 8 bases; J trimming: 5 bases; junction bases outside the gene matches: 1. The CDR3 runs to 11 residues. CDR3 in amino acids: CASWGGDTQYF. The DNA for the CDR3 is TGTGCCAGTTGGGGGGGAGATACGCAGTATTTT.

The V and J genes are TRBV6-5 and TRBJ2-6; unclear D gene. The V and J ends lost 6 bases and 0 bases respectively, with 6 bases between them. CDR3 length: 14 residues. CDR1 MNHEY and CDR2 SVGAGI come from the germline V gene. This CDR3 reads CASSLSSGANVLTF. The CDR3, as DNA: TGTGCCAGCAGCCTCAGCTCTGGGGCCAACGTCCTGACTTTC.

By frequency in the sample, this clone is medium-sized. V and J are TRBV24-1 and TRBJ1-6; tentatively, D is TRBD1 (6 bases). Germline-derived CDR1 and CDR2 are KGHDR and SFDVKD. The CDR3 is 16 residues long. Trimming shortened V by 3 bases and J by 5 bases, and 13 bases separated the two germline ends. The CDR3 here is CATSDPQQGDNSPLHF. The CDR3 nucleotides read TGTGCCACCAGTGATCCCCAACAGGGCGATAATTCACCCCTCCACTTT.

The chain joins TRBV7-8 to TRBJ2-1; possible D gene TRBD2, 6 bases. V lost 2 bases, J lost 4 bases, and 21 bases lay in between. This CDR3 contains 18 residues. Germline V gene sequence: CDR1 SGHVS, CDR2 FQNEAQ. The CDR3 coding sequence is TGTGCCAGCAGCTTAAGCCACTCTTTCGGGACTCAATACAATGAGCAGTTCTTC. Translation gives CASSLSHSFGTQYNEQFF.

The V gene is TRBV6-4, the J gene TRBJ1-2; the match to TRBD1 covers 9 bases. This CDR3 has 16 amino acids. Germline loops: CDR1 MRHNA, CDR2 SNTAGT. J lost 4 bases, V lost 5 bases, and 11 bases had no gene match. CDR3 loop: CASSLTGGTTSYGYTF. In nucleotides, the CDR3 is TGTGCCAGCAGTTTGACAGGGGGAACTACAAGCTATGGCTACACCTTC.

V is TRBV5-1 and J is TRBJ2-2; tentatively, D is TRBD1 (6 bases). The CDR3 totals 15 residues. Germline values: CDR1 SGHRS, CDR2 YFSETQ. V lost 3 bases and J lost 0, with 9 bases in between. CDR3 in DNA: TGCGCCAGCAGCTACGGGACAACGAACACCGGGGAGCTGTTTTTT. Translated, it gives CASSYGTTNTGELFF. The entire variable domain, with the rest obtained from reference TRBV5-1 and TRBJ2-2, is as follows: KAGVTQTPRYLIKTRGQQVTLSCSPISGHRSVSWYQQTPGQGLQFLFEYFSETQRNKGNFPGRFSGRQFSNSRSEMNVSTLELGDSALYLCASSYGTTNTGELFFGEGSRLTVL.

The chain has TRBV2 and TRBJ1-2; D call uncertain. The germline V and J ends were trimmed by 4 bases and 7 bases, with 13 bases remaining between them. CDR3 length equals 13 residues. Germline CDR1 reads SNHLY; CDR2 reads FYNNEI. CDR3 loop: CASSAIGQVGYTF. CDR3 nucleotides: TGTGCCAGCAGTGCAATTGGGCAGGTTGGCTACACCTTC.

The chain uses TRBV28 and TRBJ2-7; a weak D match, TRBD1 (6 bases). The germline gives CDR1 MDHEN, CDR2 SYDVKM. V dropped 7 bases and J dropped 2 bases, with 15 bases sitting between them. CDR3 size: 14 residues. In DNA form, the CDR3 reads TGTGCCAGCAATTTGGGGGACAAAACCTACGAGCAGTACTTC. Amino acids: CASNLGDKTYEQYF.

CDR3 region: CASSGTSGGALGNEQFF. The CDR3 coding sequence is TGCGCCAGCAGCGGAACTAGCGGGGGGGCTCTCGGCAATGAGCAGTTCTTC. The V call is TRBV5-1, the J call TRBJ2-1, with 13 nucleotides matching TRBD2. Germline trimming cut 4 bases from V and 6 bases from J; bases unmatched to any gene: 10. The CDR3 is 17 amino acids. The germline gives CDR1 SGHRS, CDR2 YFSETQ.

This chain links TRBV7-9 with TRBJ1-4; TRBD1 agrees at 10 bases. The CDR3 totals 15 residues. With 4 bases clipped from V and 12 bases from J, the junction kept 11 bases outside the gene matches. Germline CDR1 and CDR2: SEHNR and FQNEAQ (reference sequence). The CDR3 reads CASSSLGTGEEELFF. In nucleotides, the CDR3 is TGTGCCAGCAGCTCTCTGGGGACAGGGGAGGAGGAACTGTTTTTT.

The rearrangement joins TRBV3-1 (or the pseudogene TRBV3-2) to TRBJ2-2; TRBD2 aligns across 10 bases. Trimming took 7 bases from V and 3 from J; bases not matched to a gene: 2. The germline gives CDR1 LGHDT, CDR2 YNNKEL (reference sequence). The CDR3 sequence is 14 residues long. The DNA for the CDR3 is TGTGCCAGCAAAACTAGCGGGGACACCGGGGAGCTGTTTTTT. Protein product: CASKTSGDTGELFF.

V usage is TRBV3-1 (or the pseudogene TRBV3-2) and J usage is TRBJ1-5; a possible D gene is TRBD1 (5 bases). Germline V gene sequence: CDR1 LGHDT, CDR2 YNNKEL (reference sequence). The CDR3 is 13 amino acids. Trimming stripped 3 bases from V and 4 bases from J, with 7 bases between. CDR3 sequence (DNA): TGTGCCAGCAGCCAGGCAGGGAATCAGCCCCAGCATTTT. Its protein is CASSQAGNQPQHF.

The V gene is TRBV7-9, the J gene TRBJ1-1, with no clear D. This CDR3 region has 14 residues. The germline CDR1 and CDR2 sequences are SEHNR and FQNEAQ (reference sequence). The V gene lost 6 bases and the J gene lost 6 bases, with 17 bases spanning the gap. For the CDR3, the DNA is TGTGCCAGCAGAACCCCTGGGGTGGAGGCTGAAGCTTTCTTT. Translation: CASRTPGVEAEAFF.

The rearrangement joins TRBV4-1 to TRBJ1-6; 9 positions agree with TRBD1. Trimming cost V 0 bases and J 6 bases; bases outside gene matches: 3. CDR1 and CDR2 from the germline V gene are MGHRA and YSYEKL. This CDR3 spans 16 amino acids. CDR3 nucleotides: TGCGCCAGCAGCCAAGAGGGGACAGGGTTTAATTCACCCCTCCACTTT. Its protein product is CASSQEGTGFNSPLHF.

V is TRBV28 and J is TRBJ1-5; possible D gene TRBD1, 6 bases. Germline V gives CDR1 MDHEN, CDR2 SYDVKM. The V gene lost 3 bases and the J gene lost 7 bases, with 10 bases spanning the gap. The CDR3 has 13 residues. The CDR3: CASSFRQVQPQHF. The CDR3 DNA is TGTGCCAGCAGTTTTAGACAGGTGCAGCCCCAGCATTTT.